This T cell receptor (beta chain) is from a study of cytomegalovirus exposure and HLA in healthy donors. Study outcomes and limitations: In a later analysis, specific HLA alleles were associated with around 17,000 TCR beta sequences at a 0.05 false discovery rate. Analysis was carried out at a later point, and it linked a missense DCLRE1C variant to TCR beta V- and J-gene trimming. A later analysis by the authors found several of the most significant clusters apparently linked to common viral pathogens. Sequencing likely produced, as an artifact, a cluster of highly shared sequence variants.

The CDR3 spans 15 residues. The V and J ends lost 7 bases and 0 bases respectively, with 16 bases between them. CDR1 is SQVTM and CDR2 is ANQGSEA in the germline V gene. With regard to this clone: Its antigen is not known.

PCR involved 60 Vbeta and 13 Jbeta primers. Some clones are missing from TCRdb's copy, which holds only in-frame ones; the method was immunoSEQ multiplex PCR. The table records 95,000 to 150,000 clones, 74% of them present only once. This sequence joins TRBV29-1 and TRBJ1-3; D ambiguous. The sample was PBMCs. This clonotype originated in a man aged 40-50 years in good health and CMV-seropositive. The CDR3 DNA sequence: TGCAGCGCCCAGAACACCCGAGGCTCTGGAAACACCATATATTTT. Amino acids: CSAQNTRGSGNTIYF.